A single sample is the source of the 16 T cell receptor beta chains below, sequenced in a study of CD8 T cells in ankylosing spondylitis. TCRdb recomputed calls from the 5' RACE reads with MiXCR, one row per CDR3 protein. The sample lists around 150,000 distinct CDR3 sequences; roughly 31% were seen once. The sequencing input was synovial fluid, either unsorted or a sorted T cell fraction (not recorded which). These receptors originate from a male donor with ankylosing spondylitis.

The chain is built from TRBV27 and TRBJ2-5; 12 bases agree with TRBD1. The CDR3 loop spans 16 amino acids. The junction had 9 bases not matched to a gene; V was cut back by 5 bases and J by 5 bases. From germline, CDR1 is MNHEY and CDR2 SMNVEV (reference sequence). This chain's CDR3 is CASSPTRDRGQETQYF. CDR3 bases: TGTGCCAGCAGTCCTACAAGGGACAGGGGGCAGGAGACCCAGTACTTC.

In its sample, this clonotype was seen many times. V gene TRBV28 combines with J gene TRBJ2-7; TRBD2 matches at 11 bases. V trimming: 6 bases; J trimming: 5 bases; junction bases outside the gene matches: 9. The CDR3 has 15 residues. Germline loops: CDR1 MDHEN, CDR2 SYDVKM. The chain's CDR3 is CASRETSGSGHEQYF. The CDR3 DNA reads TGTGCCAGCAGGGAAACTAGCGGGAGCGGCCACGAGCAGTACTTC.

The chain employs TRBV6-5 and TRBJ2-3; D tentatively reads TRBD1 or TRBD2 (6 bases each). CDR1 MNHEY and CDR2 SVGAGI come from the germline V gene. The CDR3 consists of 15 residues. Deletions cut 3 bases from V and 2 bases from J, with 12 bases between. CDR3 coding DNA: TGTGCCAGCAGTTATTCGGGGGCCTTCACAGATACGCAGTATTTT. This translates into CASSYSGAFTDTQYF.

The V call is TRBV9, the J call TRBJ2-1; 8 bases map to TRBD2. Losses at the gene ends were 4 bases for V and 5 bases for J; bases not matched to a gene: 8. The germline gives CDR1 SGDLS, CDR2 YYNGEE. The CDR3 covers 15 residues. The CDR3 nucleotides read TGTGCCAGCAGCCTTGGACTAGCTTGGGACAATGAGCAGTTCTTC. Its protein product is CASSLGLAWDNEQFF.

This clonotype showed up many times. This sequence joins TRBV28 and TRBJ1-2; maybe TRBD1 (5 bases). Germline-derived CDR1 and CDR2 are MDHEN and SYDVKM. With 3 bases removed from V and 4 bases from J, the gap between germline ends came to 15 bases. The CDR3 covers 15 residues. CDR3 amino acids: CASSLMGTAIYGYTF. As DNA, the CDR3 is TGTGCCAGCAGTTTGATGGGGACTGCCATCTATGGCTACACCTTC.

The chain carries TRBV7-9 and TRBJ1-6; the D is unclear. Germline CDR1 is SEHNR and CDR2 is FQNEAQ (reference sequence). The length of the CDR3 is 10 residues. V lost 4 bases and J 14 bases, leaving 6 bases between the germline ends. The chain's CDR3 is CASSSETLHF. In DNA, the CDR3 is TGTGCCAGCAGCTCCGAAACCCTCCACTTT.

This clonotype was observed a few times. This chain joins TRBV18 and TRBJ2-7, with D perhaps TRBD1 or TRBD2 (5 bases each). This CDR3 is built from 16 residues. Germline loops: CDR1 KGHSH, CDR2 LQKENI. Trimming left V 4 bases short and J 1 base short, with 17 bases between. The CDR3 sequence is CASSLDRDRNSYEQYF. CDR3 in DNA: TGTGCCAGCTCACTGGACCGGGACCGAAATTCCTACGAGCAGTACTTC.

At least ten counts were recorded for this clonotype. The chain is built from TRBV20-1 and TRBJ2-3; 8 nucleotides line up with TRBD2. Germline V gene data show CDR1 as DFQATT and CDR2 as SNEGSKA (reference sequence). The CDR3 is 12 amino acids. As DNA, the CDR3 is TGCAGCGCCGGGGGGGGCGGGGATACGCAGTATTTT. Translating gives CSAGGGGDTQYF.

This chain uses TRBV7-8 with TRBJ2-1; a weak D match, TRBD1 (5 bases). Trimming cost V 5 bases and J 0 bases, with 8 bases left between them. Germline CDR1 SGHVS, CDR2 FQNEAQ. The CDR3 covers 14 residues. The CDR3 reads CASSRQSSYNEQFF. In DNA, the CDR3 is TGTGCCAGCAGCAGACAGTCCTCCTACAATGAGCAGTTCTTC.

V is TRBV4-1 and J is TRBJ1-4, with 7 bases matching TRBD1. In germline, CDR1 is MGHRA, CDR2 YSYEKL. V lost 3 bases and J lost 8; bases outside the gene matches: 9. The CDR3 is made up of 15 amino acids. CDR3 region: CASSQTDREEEKLFF. In DNA form, the CDR3 reads TGCGCCAGCAGCCAGACTGACAGGGAGGAGGAAAAACTGTTTTTT.

The chain employs TRBV3-1 and TRBJ2-6; possible D gene TRBD1, 6 bases. Germline loops: CDR1 LGHDT, CDR2 YNNKEL (reference sequence). The germline V and J ends were trimmed by 1 base and 5 bases, with 9 bases remaining between them. There are 15 residues in the CDR3. As DNA, the CDR3 is TGTGCCAGCAGCCAAGGACAGGCGAGGGCCAACGTCCTGACTTTC. Its protein is CASSQGQARANVLTF. The full variable domain, its missing parts supplied by reference TRBV3-1 and TRBJ2-6, is DTAVSQTPKYLVTQMGNDKSIKCEQNLGHDTMYWYKQDSKKFLKIMFSYNNKELIINETVPNRFSPKSPDKAHLNLHINSLELGDSAVYFCASSQGQARANVLTFGAGSRLTVL.

CDR3 loop: CASSTGTGAYEQYF. DNA for the CDR3: TGCGCCAGCAGCACCGGGACAGGGGCCTACGAGCAGTACTTC. The chain is built from TRBV5-1 and TRBJ2-7; the match to TRBD1 covers 10 bases. Germline V gives CDR1 SGHRS, CDR2 YFSETQ. J was trimmed by 2 bases and V by 4 bases; bases with no gene match: 3. This CDR3 has 14 amino acids.

The chain combines TRBV18 with TRBJ2-5; D possibly corresponds to TRBD2 (6 bases). Trimming stripped 1 base from V and 4 bases from J, with 7 bases between. Germline CDR1 is KGHSH and CDR2 is LQKENI. The length of the CDR3 is 13 residues. CDR3 amino acids: CASSPQRVETQYF. For the CDR3, the DNA is TGTGCCAGCTCACCACAGCGGGTAGAGACCCAGTACTTC.

The chain links TRBV11-3 to TRBJ2-1, with 9 bases lining up with TRBD2. Germline V gives CDR1 SGHNT, CDR2 YENEEA. The CDR3 consists of 16 residues. J was trimmed by 4 bases and V by 5 bases; bases with no gene match: 9. In nucleotides, the CDR3 is TGTGCCAGCAGCCCGGGGCTAGCGGGGTTTTACAATGAGCAGTTCTTC. This translates into CASSPGLAGFYNEQFF.

The CDR3 DNA reads as TGTGCCACCACCAAACAGGGGAAGGGTGAAAAACTGTTTTTT. Amino acids: CATTKQGKGEKLFF. The rearrangement uses TRBV15 and TRBJ1-4; TRBD1 matches 7 bases. Unmatched junction bases numbered 9, after V lost 7 bases and J lost 7 bases. This CDR3 is 14 amino acids long. Germline V gives CDR1 LNHNV, CDR2 YYDKDF (reference sequence).

The genes are TRBV12-3 or TRBV12-4 and TRBJ2-7; 10 positions agree with TRBD2. With V trimmed by 4 bases and J by 2 bases, 5 bases remained unmatched. CDR3 length equals 15 residues. As DNA, the CDR3 is TGTGCCAGCAGTTCCCGGACTAGCGGACCCTACGAGCAGTACTTC. Protein sequence: CASSSRTSGPYEQYF.